This T cell receptor beta chain originates from a study of shared clonotypes between healthy human individuals. Notes on this clone: Its antigen is still unknown.

Sequencing was performed with immunoSEQ multiplex PCR; in TCRdb, only in-frame clones are kept and a portion is missing. The sample holds 2 million to 2.5 million clones; roughly 95% are singletons and the top ten take roughly 0.13%. V shed 4 bases and J shed 0 bases, with 15 bases lying between them. Germline values: CDR1 MGHRA, CDR2 YSYEKL. This CDR3 has 16 residues. Findings of the study overall: Clonotype sharing among donors likely depends on sequencing depth.

The origin of this receptor is a man aged 18 to 29 in good health. The sequencing input was naive CD4+ T cells sorted from blood. Subset defined: CD45RA+ positively selected. This rearrangement joins TRBV4-1 to TRBJ2-5, with D maybe TRBD2 (6 bases). The CDR3 coding sequence is TGCGCCAGCAGCCTTCCCGGGGGACCGTACCAAGAGACCCAGTACTTC. This gives the protein CASSLPGGPYQETQYF.